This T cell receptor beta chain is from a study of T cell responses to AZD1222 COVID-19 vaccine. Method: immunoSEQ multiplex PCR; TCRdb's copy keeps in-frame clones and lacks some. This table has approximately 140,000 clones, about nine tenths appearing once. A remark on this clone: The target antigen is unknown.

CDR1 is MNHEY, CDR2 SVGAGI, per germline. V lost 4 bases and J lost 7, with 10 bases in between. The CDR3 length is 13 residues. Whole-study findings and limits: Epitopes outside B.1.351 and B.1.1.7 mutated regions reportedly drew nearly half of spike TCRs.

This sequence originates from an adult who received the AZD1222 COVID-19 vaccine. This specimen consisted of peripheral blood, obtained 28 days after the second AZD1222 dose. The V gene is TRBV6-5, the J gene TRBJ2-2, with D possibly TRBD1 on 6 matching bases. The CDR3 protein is CASSLGTSGELFF. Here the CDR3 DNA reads TGTGCCAGCAGTTTAGGGACAAGCGGGGAGCTGTTTTTT.